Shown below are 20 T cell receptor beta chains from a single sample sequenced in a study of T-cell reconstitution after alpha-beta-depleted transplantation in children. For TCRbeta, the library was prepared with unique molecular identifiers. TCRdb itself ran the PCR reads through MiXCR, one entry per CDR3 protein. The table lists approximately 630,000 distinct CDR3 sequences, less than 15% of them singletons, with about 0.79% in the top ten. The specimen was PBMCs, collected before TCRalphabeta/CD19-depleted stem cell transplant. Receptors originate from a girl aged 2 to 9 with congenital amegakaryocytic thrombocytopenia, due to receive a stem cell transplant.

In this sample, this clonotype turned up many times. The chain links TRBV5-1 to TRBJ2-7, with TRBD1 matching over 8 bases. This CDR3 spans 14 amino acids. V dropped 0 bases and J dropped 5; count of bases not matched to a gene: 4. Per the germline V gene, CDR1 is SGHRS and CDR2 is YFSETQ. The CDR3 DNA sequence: TGCGCCAGCAGCTTGGGGACAGGGTTCCACGAGCAGTACTTC. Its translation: CASSLGTGFHEQYF.

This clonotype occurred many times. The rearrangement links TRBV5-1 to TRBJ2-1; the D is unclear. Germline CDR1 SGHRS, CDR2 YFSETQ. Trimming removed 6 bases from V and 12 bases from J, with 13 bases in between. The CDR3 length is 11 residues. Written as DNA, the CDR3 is TGCGCCAGCACCGACCAGTTTTGGCAGTTCTTC. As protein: CASTDQFWQFF.

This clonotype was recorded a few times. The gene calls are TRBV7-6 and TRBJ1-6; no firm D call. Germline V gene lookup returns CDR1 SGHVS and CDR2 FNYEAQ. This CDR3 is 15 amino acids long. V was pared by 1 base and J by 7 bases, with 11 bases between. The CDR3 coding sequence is TGTGCCAGCAGCTTAGAAGTGGGATGGAATTCACCCCTCCACTTT. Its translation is CASSLEVGWNSPLHF.

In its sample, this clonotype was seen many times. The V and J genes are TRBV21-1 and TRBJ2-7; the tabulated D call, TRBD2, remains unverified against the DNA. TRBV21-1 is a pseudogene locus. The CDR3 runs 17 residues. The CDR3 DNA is TGTGCCAGCAGCAAAGTCCCTAGCGGGAGTCCCCCCTACGAGCAGTACTTC. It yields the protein CASSKVPSGSPPYEQYF.

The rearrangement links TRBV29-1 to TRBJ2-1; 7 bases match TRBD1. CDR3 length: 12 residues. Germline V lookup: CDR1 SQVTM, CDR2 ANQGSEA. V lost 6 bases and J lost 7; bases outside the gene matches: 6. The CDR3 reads CSVGDSWNEQFF. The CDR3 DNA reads TGCAGCGTGGGGGACAGTTGGAATGAGCAGTTCTTC.

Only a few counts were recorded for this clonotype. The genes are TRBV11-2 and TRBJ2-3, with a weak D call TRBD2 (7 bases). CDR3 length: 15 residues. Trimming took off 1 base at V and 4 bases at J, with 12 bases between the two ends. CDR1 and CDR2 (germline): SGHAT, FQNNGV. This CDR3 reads CASSLAGGGADTQYF. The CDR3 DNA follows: TGTGCCAGCAGCTTAGCGGGGGGCGGGGCAGATACGCAGTATTTT.

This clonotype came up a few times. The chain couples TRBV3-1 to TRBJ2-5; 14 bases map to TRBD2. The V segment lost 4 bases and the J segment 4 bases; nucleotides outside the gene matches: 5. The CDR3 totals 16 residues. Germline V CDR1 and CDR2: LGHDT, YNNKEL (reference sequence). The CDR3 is CASSLGTSGSRETQYF. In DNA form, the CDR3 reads TGTGCCAGCAGCCTCGGGACTAGCGGGAGTAGAGAGACCCAGTACTTC.

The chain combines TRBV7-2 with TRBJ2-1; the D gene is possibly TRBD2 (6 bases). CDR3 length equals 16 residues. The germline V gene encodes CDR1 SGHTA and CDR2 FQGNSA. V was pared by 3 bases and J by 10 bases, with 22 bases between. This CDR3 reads CASSLSPGGSFNEQFF. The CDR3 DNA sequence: TGTGCCAGCAGCTTGTCCCCCGGGGGATCCTTCAACGAGCAGTTCTTC.

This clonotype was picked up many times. The CDR3 here is CASSWGQGYNEQFF. CDR3 coding DNA: TGCGCCAGCAGCTGGGGACAGGGCTACAATGAGCAGTTCTTC. The genes are TRBV5-1 and TRBJ2-1, with TRBD1 matching over 9 bases. Germline CDR1 and CDR2: SGHRS and YFSETQ. The CDR3 totals 14 residues. With 3 bases clipped from V and 3 bases from J, the junction kept 1 base outside the gene matches.

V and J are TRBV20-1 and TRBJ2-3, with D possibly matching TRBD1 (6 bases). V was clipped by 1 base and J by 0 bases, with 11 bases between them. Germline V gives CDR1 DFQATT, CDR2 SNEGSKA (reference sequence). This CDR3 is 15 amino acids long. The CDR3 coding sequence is TGCAGTGCTAGAGTCCCAGGGACAAGCACAGATACGCAGTATTTT. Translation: CSARVPGTSTDTQYF.

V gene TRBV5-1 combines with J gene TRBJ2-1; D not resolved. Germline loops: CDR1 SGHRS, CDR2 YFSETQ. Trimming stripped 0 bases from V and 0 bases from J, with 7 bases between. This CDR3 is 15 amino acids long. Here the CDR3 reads CASSLGIGSYNEQFF. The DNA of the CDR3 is TGCGCCAGCAGCTTGGGGATCGGCTCCTACAATGAGCAGTTCTTC.

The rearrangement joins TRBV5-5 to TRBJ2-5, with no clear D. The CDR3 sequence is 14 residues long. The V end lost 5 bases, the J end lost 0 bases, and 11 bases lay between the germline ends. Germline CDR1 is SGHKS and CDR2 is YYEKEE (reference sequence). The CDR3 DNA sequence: TGTGCCAGCAGTGAATTAGTGAACCAAGAGACCCAGTACTTC. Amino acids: CASSELVNQETQYF.

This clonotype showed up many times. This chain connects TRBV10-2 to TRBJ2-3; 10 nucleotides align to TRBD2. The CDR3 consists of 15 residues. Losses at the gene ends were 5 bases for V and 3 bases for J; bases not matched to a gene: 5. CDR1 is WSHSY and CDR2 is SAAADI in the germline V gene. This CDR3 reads CASSRGSGRTDTQYF. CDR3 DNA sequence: TGCGCCAGCAGTCGTGGTAGCGGGAGGACAGATACGCAGTATTTT.

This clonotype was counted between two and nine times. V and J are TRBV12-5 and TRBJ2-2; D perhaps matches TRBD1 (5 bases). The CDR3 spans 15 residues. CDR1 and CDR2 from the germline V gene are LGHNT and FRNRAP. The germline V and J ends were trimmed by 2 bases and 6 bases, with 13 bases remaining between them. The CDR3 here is CASGLLTGRAGELFF. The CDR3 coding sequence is TGTGCTAGTGGTTTGCTTACAGGCCGGGCCGGGGAGCTGTTTTTT.

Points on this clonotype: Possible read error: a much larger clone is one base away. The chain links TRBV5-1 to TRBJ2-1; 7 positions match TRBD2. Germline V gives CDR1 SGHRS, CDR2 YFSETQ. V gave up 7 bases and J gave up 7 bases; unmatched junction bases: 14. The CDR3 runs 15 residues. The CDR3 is CASSFASGSGNEQFF. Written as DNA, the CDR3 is TGCGCCAGCTCCTTCGCTAGCGGTAGTGGGAATGAGCAGTTCTTC.

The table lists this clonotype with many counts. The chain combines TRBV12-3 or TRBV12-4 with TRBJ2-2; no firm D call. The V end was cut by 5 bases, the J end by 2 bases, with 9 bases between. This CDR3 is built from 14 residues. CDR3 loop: CASSLDFNTGELFF. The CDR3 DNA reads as TGTGCCAGCAGTCTTGACTTTAACACCGGGGAGCTGTTTTTT.

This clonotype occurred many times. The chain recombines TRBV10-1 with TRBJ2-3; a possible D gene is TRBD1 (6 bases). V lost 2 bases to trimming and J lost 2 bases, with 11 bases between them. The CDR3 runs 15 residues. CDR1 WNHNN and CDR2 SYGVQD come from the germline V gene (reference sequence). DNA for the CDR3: TGCGCCAGCAGTGAGAGAAGGACAGTCACAGATACGCAGTATTTT. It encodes CASSERRTVTDTQYF.

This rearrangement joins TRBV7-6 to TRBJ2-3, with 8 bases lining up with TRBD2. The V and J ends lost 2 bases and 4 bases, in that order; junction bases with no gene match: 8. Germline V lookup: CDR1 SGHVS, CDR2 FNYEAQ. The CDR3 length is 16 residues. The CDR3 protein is CASSLFREGPSDTQYF. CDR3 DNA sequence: TGTGCCAGCAGCTTATTTCGGGAGGGCCCATCAGATACGCAGTATTTT.

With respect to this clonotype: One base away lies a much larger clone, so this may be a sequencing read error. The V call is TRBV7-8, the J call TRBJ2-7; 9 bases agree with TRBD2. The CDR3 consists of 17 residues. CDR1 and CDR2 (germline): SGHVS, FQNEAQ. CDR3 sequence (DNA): TGTGCCAGCAGCTTACTCGGGACTAGCTTTGAGATGGGGGAGCAGCACTTC. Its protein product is CASSLLGTSFEMGEQHF.

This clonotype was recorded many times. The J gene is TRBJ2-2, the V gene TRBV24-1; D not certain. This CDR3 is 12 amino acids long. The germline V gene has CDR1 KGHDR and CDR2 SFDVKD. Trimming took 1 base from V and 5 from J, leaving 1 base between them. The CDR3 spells CATSDFTGELFF. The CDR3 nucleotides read TGTGCCACCAGTGATTTTACCGGGGAGCTGTTTTTT.